The 14 T cell receptor beta chains reported below all come from one sample, sequenced in a study of blood T cell repertoires in COVID-19. The table came from immunoSEQ multiplex PCR; TCRdb's copy has only in-frame clones and leaves some out. The sample carries 130,000 or so clones, 86% recorded once. The sample consisted of peripheral blood. The source of these receptors is a woman aged 65 to 85 with COVID-19, enrolled during active disease.

The chain carries TRBV6-5 and TRBJ1-2; TRBD1 aligns across 7 bases. The CDR3 sequence is 14 residues long. Germline lookup yields CDR1 MNHEY and CDR2 SVGAGI. Trimming cost V 6 bases and J 2 bases; bases outside gene matches: 6. The CDR3 sequence is CASSYRDSNYGYTF. CDR3 in DNA: TGTGCCAGCAGCTATAGGGACAGCAACTATGGCTACACCTTC.

The chain combines TRBV6-1 with TRBJ1-2; D ambiguous. With 1 base removed from V and 8 bases from J, the gap between germline ends came to 8 bases. The germline CDR1 and CDR2 sequences are MNHNS and SASEGT. CDR3 length: 12 amino acids. CDR3 in amino acids: CASSEGPGGYTF. CDR3 bases: TGTGCCAGCAGTGAAGGCCCGGGGGGCTACACCTTC.

CDR3 residues: CASSPWTGGYTEAFF. CDR3 DNA: TGTGCCAGCAGCCCTTGGACAGGGGGCTACACTGAAGCTTTCTTT. This rearrangement joins TRBV7-2 to TRBJ1-1; 11 positions match TRBD1. In germline, CDR1 is SGHTA, CDR2 FQGNSA. This CDR3 has 15 amino acids. Trimming took 5 bases from V and 3 from J; bases not matched to a gene: 5. The variable domain in full, completed from reference TRBV7-2 and TRBJ1-1, reads GAGVSQSPSNKVTEKGKDVELRCDPISGHTALYWYRQSLGQGLEFLIYFQGNSAPDKSGLPSDRFSAERTGGSVSTLTIQRTQQEDSAVYLCASSPWTGGYTEAFFGQGTRLTVV.

This clone was seen a single time. The rearrangement joins TRBV19 to TRBJ1-1; D possibly corresponds to TRBD1 (6 bases). CDR1 and CDR2 (germline): LNHDA, SQIVND (reference sequence). V was pared by 1 base and J by 5 bases, with 8 bases between. The CDR3 runs to 13 residues. This chain's CDR3 is CASSIVGATEAFF. For the CDR3, the DNA is TGTGCCAGTAGTATAGTGGGGGCTACTGAAGCTTTCTTT.

This rearrangement joins TRBV10-3 to TRBJ2-1; 12 bases fit TRBD2. From germline, CDR1 is ENHRY and CDR2 SYGVKD. V lost 5 bases, J lost 6 bases, and 11 bases stayed unmatched. CDR3 length: 17 residues. DNA of the CDR3: TGTGCCATCAGTTCTAGCGGGGGGGCCGAAGGTCCCAATGAGCAGTTCTTC. Amino acid sequence: CAISSSGGAEGPNEQFF.

The rearrangement joins TRBV28 to TRBJ1-6; D ambiguous. V shed 6 bases and J shed 10 bases, with 16 bases lying between them. This CDR3 comprises 14 residues. Germline V gene sequence: CDR1 MDHEN, CDR2 SYDVKM. The CDR3 DNA follows: TGTGCCAGCAGCCAGCCCCCTTCGCGGTCACCCCTCCACTTT. Protein product: CASSQPPSRSPLHF.

V gene TRBV18 combines with J gene TRBJ1-3; 9 bases match TRBD1. CDR1 and CDR2 (germline): KGHSH, LQKENI. The CDR3 spans 15 residues. V trimming: 0 bases; J trimming: 5 bases; junction bases outside the gene matches: 2. CDR3 sequence (DNA): TGTGCCAGCTCACCACCTGGGACAGGGCGAAACACCATATATTTT. Its translation is CASSPPGTGRNTIYF.

The rearrangement links TRBV5-8 to TRBJ1-6; TRBD1 matches at 10 bases. The length of the CDR3 is 14 residues. Germline CDR1 and CDR2: SGHTS and YDEGEE. V lost 5 bases to trimming and J lost 6 bases; unmatched junction nucleotides: 2. CDR3 nucleotide sequence: TGTGCCAGCAGGACAGGGGGCCCTAATTCACCCCTCCACTTT. Translation: CASRTGGPNSPLHF. Drawing the rest from reference TRBV5-8 and TRBJ1-6, the complete variable domain is EAGVTQSPTHLIKTRGQQATLRCSPISGHTSVYWYQQALGLGLQFLLWYDEGEERNRGNFPPRFSGRQFPNYSSELNVNALELEDSALYLCASRTGGPNSPLHFGNGTRLTVT.

In the case of this clone: At one boundary the junction diverges from the germline segment, which might be a read error. The J gene is TRBJ1-2, the V gene TRBV12-3 or TRBV12-4; 8 positions match TRBD1. The CDR3 covers 11 residues. CDR3 DNA sequence: TGTGCCAGCAGTTTAGCGGGGACAGGAAGCTTC. Its translation is CASSLAGTGSF.

The V call is TRBV2, the J call TRBJ1-2, with 9 nucleotides matching TRBD1. The CDR3 spans 13 residues. Trimming at V came to 10 bases and at J to 4 bases, leaving 7 bases not matched to a gene. CDR1 SNHLY and CDR2 FYNNEI come from the germline V gene. CDR3 amino acids: CATRTGDLYGYTF. CDR3 bases: TGTGCCACCCGGACAGGGGACCTCTATGGCTACACCTTC.

The chain couples TRBV5-1 to TRBJ2-2, with D uncertain. This CDR3 has 15 residues. Trimming stripped 0 bases from V and 3 bases from J, with 9 bases between. Germline values: CDR1 SGHRS, CDR2 YFSETQ. Here the CDR3 reads CASSLGNRHTGELFF. The CDR3 DNA reads as TGCGCCAGCAGCTTGGGGAACAGACACACCGGGGAGCTGTTTTTT.

The gene calls are TRBV29-1 and TRBJ1-6; 8 nucleotides align to TRBD1. J lost 6 bases, V lost 7 bases, and 8 bases had no gene match. Germline V gene lookup returns CDR1 SQVTM and CDR2 ANQGSEA. The CDR3 loop spans 14 amino acids. The CDR3 sequence: CSARQGTANSPLHF. The CDR3 DNA follows: TGCAGCGCACGACAGGGGACCGCTAATTCACCCCTCCACTTT. Full variable domain (remainder filled in from reference TRBV29-1 and TRBJ1-6): SAVISQKPSRDICQRGTSLTIQCQVDSQVTMMFWYRQQPGQSLTLIATANQGSEATYESGFVIDKFPISRPNLTFSTLTVSNMSPEDSSIYLCSARQGTANSPLHFGNGTRLTVT.

The gene calls are TRBV28 and TRBJ1-2, with D possibly matching TRBD1 (5 bases). Germline-derived CDR1 and CDR2 are MDHEN and SYDVKM. Trimming took off 10 bases at V and 5 bases at J, with 14 bases between the two ends. The CDR3 is 12 residues long. CDR3 protein: CATREKGYGYTF. The CDR3 nucleotides read TGTGCCACCCGGGAGAAGGGGTATGGCTACACCTTC.

The V call is TRBV18, the J call TRBJ1-1; D remains ambiguous. CDR1 and CDR2 (germline): KGHSH, LQKENI. Trimming removed 3 bases from V and 3 bases from J, with 17 bases in between. The CDR3 length is 16 residues. In DNA, the CDR3 is TGTGCCAGCTCACCCCGGGTCATGAGCGTCGACACTGAAGCTTTCTTT. As protein: CASSPRVMSVDTEAFF.